This T cell receptor beta chain was recovered during a study of cytomegalovirus exposure and HLA in healthy donors. Study-level background: Across around 400 genotyped donors, 81% landed in the Caucasian-associated ancestry cluster.

With V trimmed by 2 bases and J by 0 bases, 17 bases remained unmatched. The CDR3 loop spans 20 amino acids. The germline V gene has CDR1 SGDLS and CDR2 YYNGEE. Study outcomes and limitations: In vitro assays verified that a few CMV-associated chains recognized CMV antigens specifically.

Notes on this clone: Its matching antigen is unknown.

Researchers ran the PCR with 60 Vbeta and 13 Jbeta primers. TCRdb's copy holds only in-frame clones and misses some; the assay was immunoSEQ multiplex PCR. Here the sample table reports 95,000 to 150,000 clones. Sequencing used PBMCs. The J gene is TRBJ2-3, the V gene TRBV9, with 8 nucleotides matching TRBD2. The receptor comes from a man in his late teens or twenties in good health and CMV-seronegative. CDR3 protein: CASSVRTSYTKDASTDTQYF. In DNA form, the CDR3 reads TGTGCCAGCAGCGTTCGGACTAGCTATACAAAAGACGCTAGCACAGATACGCAGTATTTT.